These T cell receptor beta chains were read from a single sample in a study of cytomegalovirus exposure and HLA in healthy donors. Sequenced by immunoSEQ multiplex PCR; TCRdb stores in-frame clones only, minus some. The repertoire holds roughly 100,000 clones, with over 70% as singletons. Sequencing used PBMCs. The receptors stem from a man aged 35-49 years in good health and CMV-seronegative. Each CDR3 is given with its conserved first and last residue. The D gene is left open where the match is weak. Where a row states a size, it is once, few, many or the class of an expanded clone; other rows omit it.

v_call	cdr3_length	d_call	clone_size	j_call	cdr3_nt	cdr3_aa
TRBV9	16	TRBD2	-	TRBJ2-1	TGTGCCAGCAGCGTAGTGGCGGGACTAGGTCAAGGTTGGCAGTTCTTC	CASSVVAGLGQGWQFF
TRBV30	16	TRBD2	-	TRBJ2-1	TGTGCCTGGTTAGCCCACGGGAGGGCTTCCTACAATGAGCAGTTCTTC	CAWLAHGRASYNEQFF
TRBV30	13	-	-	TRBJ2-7	TGTGCCTGGAGTCCCCCTCTTCCCTACGAGCAGTACTTC	CAWSPPLPYEQYF
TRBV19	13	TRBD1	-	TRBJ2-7	TGTGCCAGTAAGGCAGACAGGGGAGGAGAGCAGTACTTC	CASKADRGGEQYF
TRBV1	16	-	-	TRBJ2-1	TGCACCAGCAGCCAAGTCCACCGAGCCCCGTTCGGTGAGCAGTTCTTC	CTSSQVHRAPFGEQFF
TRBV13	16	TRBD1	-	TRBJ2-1	TGTGCCAGCAGCTCGAGCTGGGACAGTTTCTACAATGAGCAGTTCTTC	CASSSSWDSFYNEQFF
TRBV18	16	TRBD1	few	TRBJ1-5	TGTGCCAGCTCATTCGGACAGGGGAATGGCAATCAGCCCCAGCATTTT	CASSFGQGNGNQPQHF
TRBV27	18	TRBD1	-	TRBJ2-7	TGTGCCAGCAGGGGCTGGGGACAGGCCAAAAGACACCTCTACGAGCAGTACTTC	CASRGWGQAKRHLYEQYF
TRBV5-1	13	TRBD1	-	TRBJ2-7	TGCGCCAGCACGGGACAGCCAGACTACGAGCAGTACTTC	CASTGQPDYEQYF
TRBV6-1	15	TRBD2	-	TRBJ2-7	TGTGCCAGCTCCGTCGGGCTAGCGGGGGTTGGGGAGCAGTACTTC	CASSVGLAGVGEQYF
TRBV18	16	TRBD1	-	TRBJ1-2	TGTGCCAGCTCACCGCGATCGGGACAGGGTGAGTCTGGCTACACCTTC	CASSPRSGQGESGYTF
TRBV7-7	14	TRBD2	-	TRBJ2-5	TGTGCTAGCAGCTTAGGACTAGCGGATGAGACCCAGTACTTC	CASSLGLADETQYF
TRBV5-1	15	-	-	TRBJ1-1	TGCGCCAGCAGCTTGGCAGAAGGAGGGAACACTGAAGCTTTCTTT	CASSLAEGGNTEAFF
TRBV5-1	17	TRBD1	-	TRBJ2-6	TGCGCCAGCAGCTTGGGACAGGGGGTGGCTGGGGCCAACGTCCTGACTTTC	CASSLGQGVAGANVLTF
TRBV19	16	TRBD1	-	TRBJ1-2	TGTGCCAGTAGCAACAATCAGGGGGCTTCCAACTATGGCTACACCTTC	CASSNNQGASNYGYTF
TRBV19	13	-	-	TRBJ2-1	TGTGCCAGTAGGGGAGGAGGGTCCAATGAGCAGTTCTTC	CASRGGGSNEQFF
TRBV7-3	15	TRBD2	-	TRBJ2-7	TGTGCCAGCAGCTTACAAAGCGGGGGCTCCTACGAGCAGTACTTC	CASSLQSGGSYEQYF
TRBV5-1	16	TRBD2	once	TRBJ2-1	TGCGCCAGCAGCTTGGCCCTAGCGGGATCCTACAATGAGCAGTTCTTC	CASSLALAGSYNEQFF
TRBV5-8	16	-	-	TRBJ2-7	TGTGCCAGCAGCTCTACAGGGGGGGCTCAATCCTACGAGCAGTACTTC	CASSSTGGAQSYEQYF
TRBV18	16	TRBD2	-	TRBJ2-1	TGTGCCAGCTCACCAGGGACTAGCGGTTCCTACAATGAGCAGTTCTTC	CASSPGTSGSYNEQFF
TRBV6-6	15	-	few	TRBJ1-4	TGTGCCAGCAGTTACTCGAACTCTGACACGGAAAAACTGTTTTTT	CASSYSNSDTEKLFF
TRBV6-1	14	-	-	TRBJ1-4	TGTGCCAGCAGTGAACAGGGTTCGAATGAAAAACTGTTTTTT	CASSEQGSNEKLFF
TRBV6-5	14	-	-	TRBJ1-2	TGTGCCAGCAGTTACCGGCAGGGTAACTATGGCTACACCTTC	CASSYRQGNYGYTF
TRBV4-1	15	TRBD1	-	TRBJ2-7	TGCGCCAGCAGCCACCCGGGACAGGGTACCTACGAGCAGTACTTC	CASSHPGQGTYEQYF
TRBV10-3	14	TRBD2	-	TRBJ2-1	TGTGCCATCAGTGTCAGCGGGGGGGCACACGAGCAGTTCTTC	CAISVSGGAHEQFF
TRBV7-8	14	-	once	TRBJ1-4	TGTGCCAGCACAACTGGCGGGGTCGGGGAAAAACTGTTTTTT	CASTTGGVGEKLFF
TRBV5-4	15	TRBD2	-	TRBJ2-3	TGTGCCAGCAGCTCTACTAGCGGGAGGCCCGATACGCAGTATTTT	CASSSTSGRPDTQYF
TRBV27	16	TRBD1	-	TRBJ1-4	TGTGCCAGCAGTATACAGGGGGCTTGGGCTAATGAAAAACTGTTTTTT	CASSIQGAWANEKLFF
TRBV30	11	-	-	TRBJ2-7	TGTGCCTGGAGTGGAGGGTACGAGCAGTACTTC	CAWSGGYEQYF